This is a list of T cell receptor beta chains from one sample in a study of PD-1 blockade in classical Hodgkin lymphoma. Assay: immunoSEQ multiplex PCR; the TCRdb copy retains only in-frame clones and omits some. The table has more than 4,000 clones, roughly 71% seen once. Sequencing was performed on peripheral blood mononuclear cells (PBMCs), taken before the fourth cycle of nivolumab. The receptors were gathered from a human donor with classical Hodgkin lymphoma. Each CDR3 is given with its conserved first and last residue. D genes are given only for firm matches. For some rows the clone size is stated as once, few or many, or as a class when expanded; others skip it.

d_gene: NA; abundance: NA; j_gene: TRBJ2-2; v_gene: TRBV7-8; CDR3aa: CASGIRKTGELFF; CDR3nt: TGTGCCAGCGGCATTAGGAAGACCGGGGAGCTGTTTTTT
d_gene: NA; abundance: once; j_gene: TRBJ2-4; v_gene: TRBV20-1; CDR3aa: CSAGELNIQYF; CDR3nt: TGCAGTGCAGGGGAGTTAAACATTCAGTACTTC
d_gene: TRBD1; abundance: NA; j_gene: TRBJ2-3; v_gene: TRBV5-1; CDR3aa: CASSLRTGGDVRRYF; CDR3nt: TGCGCCAGCAGCCTTCGGACAGGGGGGGACGTTAGGCGGTATTTT
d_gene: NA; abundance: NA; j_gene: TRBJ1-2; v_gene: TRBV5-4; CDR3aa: CASSLPSNYGYTF; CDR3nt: TGTGCCAGCAGCTTGCCCTCTAACTATGGCTACACCTTC
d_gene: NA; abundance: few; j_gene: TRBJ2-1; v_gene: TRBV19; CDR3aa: CASSLGQKRNNEQFF; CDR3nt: TGTGCCAGTAGTCTCGGACAGAAAAGGAACAATGAGCAGTTCTTC
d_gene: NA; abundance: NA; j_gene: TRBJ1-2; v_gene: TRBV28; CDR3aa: CASIGSQDNYGYTF; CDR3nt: TGTGCCAGCATCGGCTCACAAGATAACTATGGCTACACCTTC
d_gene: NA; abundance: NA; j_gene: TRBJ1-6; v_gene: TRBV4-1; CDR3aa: CASSLFPTGGSNNSPLHF; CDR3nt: TGCGCCAGCAGCCTTTTCCCCACGGGAGGGAGTAATAATTCACCCCTCCACTTT
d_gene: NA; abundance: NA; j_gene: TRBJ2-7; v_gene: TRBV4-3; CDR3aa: CASSQDGQSPYEQYF; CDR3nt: TGCGCCAGCAGCCAAGACGGTCAGAGCCCCTACGAGCAGTACTTC
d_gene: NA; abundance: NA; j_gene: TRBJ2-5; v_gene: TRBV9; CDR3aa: CASSVTTQETQYF; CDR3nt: TGTGCCAGCAGCGTAACTACTCAAGAGACCCAGTACTTC
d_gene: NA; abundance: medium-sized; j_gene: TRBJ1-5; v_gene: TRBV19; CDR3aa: CASSNQDQPQHF; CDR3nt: TGTGCCAGTAGTAATCAAGATCAGCCCCAGCATTTT
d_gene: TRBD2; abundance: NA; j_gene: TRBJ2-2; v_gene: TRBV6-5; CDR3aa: CASSYAGGPNTGELFF; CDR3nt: TGTGCCAGCAGTTACGCGGGAGGGCCGAACACCGGGGAGCTGTTTTTT
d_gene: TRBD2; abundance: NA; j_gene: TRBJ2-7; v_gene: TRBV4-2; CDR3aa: CASSLRLAGTYEQYF; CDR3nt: TGTGCCAGCAGCCTCCGACTAGCGGGGACCTACGAGCAGTACTTC
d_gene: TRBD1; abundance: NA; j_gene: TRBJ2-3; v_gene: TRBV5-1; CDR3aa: CASRYRGRGVASDTQYF; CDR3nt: TGCGCCAGCAGATACAGGGGGCGCGGGGTAGCGTCAGATACGCAGTATTTT
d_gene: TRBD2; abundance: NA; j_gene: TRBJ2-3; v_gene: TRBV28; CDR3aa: CASRLAVTDTQYF; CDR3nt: TGTGCCAGCAGACTAGCGGTCACAGATACGCAGTATTTT
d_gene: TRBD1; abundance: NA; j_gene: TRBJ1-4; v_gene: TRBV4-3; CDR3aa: CASSQNQGAGEKLFF; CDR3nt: TGCGCCAGCAGCCAAAATCAGGGGGCAGGTGAAAAACTGTTTTTT
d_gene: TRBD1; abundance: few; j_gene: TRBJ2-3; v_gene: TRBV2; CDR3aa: CASSTRQGNTDTQYF; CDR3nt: TGTGCCAGCAGTACCCGACAGGGGAACACAGATACGCAGTATTTT
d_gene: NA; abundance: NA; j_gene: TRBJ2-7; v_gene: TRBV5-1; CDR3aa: CASSLRQAKGEQYF; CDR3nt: TGCGCCAGCAGCTTGAGGCAGGCTAAGGGGGAGCAGTACTTC
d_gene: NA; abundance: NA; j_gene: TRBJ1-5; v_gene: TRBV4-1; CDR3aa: CASSQGRQNANQPQHF; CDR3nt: TGCGCCAGCAGCCAGGGAAGACAAAACGCTAATCAGCCCCAGCATTTT
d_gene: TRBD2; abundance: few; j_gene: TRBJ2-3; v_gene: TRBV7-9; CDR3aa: CASSLTAGGPGQNTQYF; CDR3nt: TGTGCCAGCAGCTTAACAGCGGGAGGGCCCGGCCAGAATACGCAGTATTTT
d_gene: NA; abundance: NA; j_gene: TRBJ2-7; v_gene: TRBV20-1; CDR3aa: CSTTDSYEQYF; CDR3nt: TGCAGTACGACGGATTCCTACGAGCAGTACTTC
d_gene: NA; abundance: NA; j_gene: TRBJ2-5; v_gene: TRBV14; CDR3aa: CASSQARGAGQETQYF; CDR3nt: TGTGCCAGCAGCCAAGCACGGGGGGCTGGCCAAGAGACCCAGTACTTC
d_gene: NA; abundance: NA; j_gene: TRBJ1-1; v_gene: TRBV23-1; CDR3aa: CASSQTAGDTEAFF; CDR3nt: TGCGCCAGCAGTCAAACAGCAGGGGACACTGAAGCTTTCTTT
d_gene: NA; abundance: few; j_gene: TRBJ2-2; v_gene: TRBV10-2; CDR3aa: CASTDSPGSGELFF; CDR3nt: TGCGCCAGCACCGACTCTCCAGGGTCTGGGGAGCTGTTTTTT
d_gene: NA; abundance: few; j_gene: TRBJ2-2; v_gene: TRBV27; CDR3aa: CASSFGAGELFF; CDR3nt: TGTGCCAGCAGTTTCGGAGCCGGGGAGCTGTTTTTT
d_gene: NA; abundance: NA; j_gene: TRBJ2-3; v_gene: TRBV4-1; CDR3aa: CASSPRSGTDTQYF; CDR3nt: TGCGCCAGCAGCCCCCGCAGCGGCACAGATACGCAGTATTTT
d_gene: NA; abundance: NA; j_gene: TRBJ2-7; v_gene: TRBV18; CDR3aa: CASSPRDSYEQYF; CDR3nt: TGTGCCAGCTCACCACGTGACAGCTACGAGCAGTACTTC
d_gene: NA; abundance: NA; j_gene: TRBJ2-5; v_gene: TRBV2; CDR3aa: CASKVTGSQETQYF; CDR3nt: TGTGCCAGCAAGGTTACAGGCTCCCAAGAGACCCAGTACTTC
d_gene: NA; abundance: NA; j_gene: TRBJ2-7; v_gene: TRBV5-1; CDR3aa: CASRSGTGTYEQYF; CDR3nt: TGCGCCAGCAGATCCGGGACGGGAACCTACGAGCAGTACTTC
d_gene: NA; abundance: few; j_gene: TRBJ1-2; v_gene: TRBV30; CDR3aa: CAYSRGVYGYTF; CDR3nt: TGTGCCTATTCGAGAGGGGTCTATGGCTACACCTTC
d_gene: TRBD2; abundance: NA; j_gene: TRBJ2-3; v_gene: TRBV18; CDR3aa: CASSPPAGVGLYTQYF; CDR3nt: TGTGCCAGCTCACCACCAGCGGGAGTAGGTTTATATACGCAGTATTTT
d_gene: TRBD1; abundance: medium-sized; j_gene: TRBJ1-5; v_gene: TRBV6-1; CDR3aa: CASFGQGANQPQHF; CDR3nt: TGTGCCAGCTTCGGACAGGGGGCAAATCAGCCCCAGCATTTT
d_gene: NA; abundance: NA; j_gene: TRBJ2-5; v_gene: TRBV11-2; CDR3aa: CASSLDLLGETQYF; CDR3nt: TGTGCCAGCAGCTTAGATTTGTTAGGAGAGACCCAGTACTTC
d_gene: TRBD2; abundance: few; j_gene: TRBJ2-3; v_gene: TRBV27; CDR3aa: CASSYRASGRDTQYF; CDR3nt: TGTGCCAGCAGTTACCGGGCTAGCGGGAGGGATACGCAGTATTTT
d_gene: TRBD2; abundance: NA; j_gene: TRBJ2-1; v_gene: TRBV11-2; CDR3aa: CASSRTRRTEQFF; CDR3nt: TGTGCCAGCAGCCGGACTAGACGTACTGAGCAGTTCTTC
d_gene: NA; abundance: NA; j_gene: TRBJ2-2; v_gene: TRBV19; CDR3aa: CASSMAGVNTGELFF; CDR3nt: TGTGCCAGTAGTATGGCCGGGGTAAACACCGGGGAGCTGTTTTTT
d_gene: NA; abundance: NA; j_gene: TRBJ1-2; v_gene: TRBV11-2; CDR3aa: CASSLAGKGSYGYTF; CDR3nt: TGTGCCAGCAGCTTAGCCGGTAAAGGGTCTTATGGCTACACCTTC
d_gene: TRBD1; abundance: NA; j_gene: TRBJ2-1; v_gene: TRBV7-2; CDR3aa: CASTLQPGGWSEQFF; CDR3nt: TGTGCCAGCACCCTCCAGCCAGGGGGATGGAGTGAGCAGTTCTTC
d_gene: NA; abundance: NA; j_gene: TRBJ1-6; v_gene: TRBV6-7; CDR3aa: CASSYSWQALSSYNSPLHF; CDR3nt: TGTGCCAGCAGTTACTCGTGGCAGGCACTAAGCTCCTATAATTCACCCCTCCACTTT